This T cell receptor beta chain emerged from a study of blood T cell repertoires in COVID-19. Some clones are missing from TCRdb's copy, which holds only in-frame ones; the method was immunoSEQ multiplex PCR. The sample records about 59,000 clones, around 86% being singletons. Losses at the gene ends were 4 bases for V and 8 bases for J; bases not matched to a gene: 9. In germline, CDR1 is SGHRS, CDR2 YFSETQ. This CDR3 region has 14 residues. The J gene is TRBJ2-1, the V gene TRBV5-1, with 7 nucleotides matching TRBD1. The material sequenced was peripheral blood. This TCR was sampled from a woman aged 80 or older with acute or convalescent COVID-19. CDR3 nucleotides: TGCGCCAGCAGCCACAGGACAGGCATCGATGAGCAGTTCTTC. Translating it yields CASSHRTGIDEQFF.